This T cell receptor (beta chain) was documented in a study of cytomegalovirus exposure and HLA in healthy donors. Study conclusions and caveats: According to a subsequent analysis, TCR clusters from the first cohort were inclined to appear together in the 120 validation repertoires. Among the CMV-associated chains, a few were confirmed in vitro as specific for CMV antigens.

The CDR3 spans 15 residues. Trimming shortened V by 0 bases and J by 0 bases, and 7 bases separated the two germline ends. Germline V lookup: CDR1 SGHNT, CDR2 YYREEE (reference sequence). Assay used: immunoSEQ multiplex PCR; TCRdb lists only in-frame clones, some missing. The sample includes tens of thousands of clones, approximately 91% of them seen just once. In the case of this clone: What it binds is not known.

This clonotype originated in a man younger than 45 in good health and CMV-seronegative. The sequencing sample was made of PBMCs. The chain has TRBV5-4 and TRBJ1-3, with D maybe TRBD1 (6 bases). CDR3 region: CASSLVGGSGNTIYF. The CDR3, as DNA: TGTGCCAGCAGCTTGGTAGGGGGCTCTGGAAACACCATATATTTT.